These 23 T cell receptor beta chains were all obtained from the same sample, sequenced in a study of PD-1 blockade in classical Hodgkin lymphoma. Profiling relied on immunoSEQ multiplex PCR, and the TCRdb table lists in-frame clones only, not all of them. The sample carries approximately 90,000 clones, 83% recorded once. Time point specified: cycle 4 day 1 (C4D1), after five to seven weeks of nivolumab. Brentuximab vedotin exposure varied, and every patient relapsed after autologous stem cell transplantation. Sequenced here: peripheral blood mononuclear cells (PBMCs), sampled before the fourth cycle of nivolumab. All receptors come from a human donor with classical Hodgkin lymphoma.

The chain uses TRBV29-1 and TRBJ2-1, with 8 bases lining up with TRBD2. Germline V CDR1 and CDR2: SQVTM, ANQGSEA. CDR3 length: 13 residues. V trimming: 6 bases; J trimming: 7 bases; junction bases outside the gene matches: 8. The CDR3 loop reads CSVASGPGNEQFF. CDR3 in DNA: TGCAGCGTAGCTAGCGGGCCTGGTAATGAGCAGTTCTTC.

There are a few counts of this clone. This chain joins TRBV7-9 and TRBJ2-3, with D maybe TRBD2 (5 bases). Per the germline V gene, CDR1 is SEHNR and CDR2 is FQNEAQ (reference sequence). The V end was cut by 2 bases, the J end by 6 bases, with 21 bases between. This CDR3 contains 17 residues. The DNA for the CDR3 is TGTGCCAGCAGCTTAAGGCGGAGTTTGGATCCGGGGGATACGCAGTATTTT. It encodes CASSLRRSLDPGDTQYF. Together with reference TRBV7-9 and TRBJ2-3, the CDR3 gives the full variable domain: DTGVSQNPRHKITKRGQNVTFRCDPISEHNRLYWYRQTLGQGPEFLTYFQNEAQLEKSRLLSDRFSAERPKGSFSTLEIQRTEQGDSAMYLCASSLRRSLDPGDTQYFGPGTRLTVL.

The chain joins TRBV11-2 to TRBJ1-4; D might be TRBD1 (5 bases). In germline, CDR1 is SGHAT, CDR2 FQNNGV. Trimming removed 0 bases at V and 3 bases at J, with 11 bases between. The CDR3 covers 16 residues. The CDR3 loop is CASSLDPGTANEKLFF. CDR3 in DNA: TGTGCCAGCAGCTTAGATCCGGGGACCGCTAATGAAAAACTGTTTTTT.

DNA of the CDR3: TGTGCCAGCAGTTTAGGTCCGGACAATGAGCAGTTCTTC. Translation gives CASSLGPDNEQFF. The rearrangement joins TRBV28 to TRBJ2-1; D not certain. Germline CDR1 and CDR2: MDHEN and SYDVKM. The CDR3 is 13 amino acids. With 2 bases removed from V and 5 bases from J, the gap between germline ends came to 7 bases.

This clone has only a few counts. CDR3 coding DNA: TGTGCCAGCAGCCAAGGGAGCAAGCCCCAGCATTTT. Its protein is CASSQGSKPQHF. The chain couples TRBV14 to TRBJ1-5; D gene uncertain. This CDR3 is built from 12 residues. Between the trimmed V and J ends, which lost 1 base and 8 bases, there was a span of 6 bases. Looked up from germline, CDR1 is SGHDN and CDR2 is FVKESK.

The chain links TRBV4-3 to TRBJ1-5; D unclear. V shed 4 bases and J shed 2 bases, with 15 bases lying between them. CDR3 size: 16 residues. The germline V gene has CDR1 LGHNA and CDR2 YSLEER. The CDR3 reads CASSRSSGGGNQPQHF. The CDR3 nucleotides read TGCGCCAGCAGCCGTTCGTCCGGCGGTGGCAATCAGCCCCAGCATTTT.

Points on this clone: Other DNA sequences in the same sample also yield this CDR3. The gene calls are TRBV19 and TRBJ1-1; no clear D gene. The CDR3 has 14 amino acids. V shed 6 bases and J shed 0 bases, with 11 bases lying between them. CDR1 and CDR2 from the germline V gene are LNHDA and SQIVND (reference sequence). The CDR3 DNA follows: TGTGCCAGTAGCCCGGGCCGGTTGAACACTGAAGCTTTCTTT. Its translation: CASSPGRLNTEAFF.

This clone is a singleton in its sample. The chain carries TRBV18 and TRBJ1-1; D is perhaps TRBD1 (5 bases). Germline assignment: CDR1 KGHSH and CDR2 LQKENI. Trimming removed 1 base from V and 2 bases from J, with 8 bases in between. The CDR3 has 14 residues. CDR3 DNA sequence: TGTGCCAGCTCACCACGACAGACCAACACTGAAGCTTTCTTT. Translated, it gives CASSPRQTNTEAFF.

This chain links TRBV5-1 with TRBJ2-7; 10 positions match TRBD2. J was trimmed by 3 bases and V by 4 bases; bases with no gene match: 7. The CDR3 consists of 15 residues. Germline V gene data show CDR1 as SGHRS and CDR2 as YFSETQ. In nucleotides, the CDR3 is TGCGCCAGCAGCACCGGACTAGCGGTAGACTACGAGCAGTACTTC. It translates to CASSTGLAVDYEQYF. Complete variable domain (other parts from reference TRBV5-1 and TRBJ2-7): KAGVTQTPRYLIKTRGQQVTLSCSPISGHRSVSWYQQTPGQGLQFLFEYFSETQRNKGNFPGRFSGRQFSNSRSEMNVSTLELGDSALYLCASSTGLAVDYEQYFGPGTRLTVT.

This sequence joins TRBV9 and TRBJ2-7; D remains unclear. Trimming shortened V by 0 bases and J by 0 bases, and 7 bases separated the two germline ends. CDR3 length equals 14 residues. From germline, CDR1 is SGDLS and CDR2 YYNGEE. In DNA, the CDR3 is TGTGCCAGCAGCGTAGGTTTTAGCTCCTACGAGCAGTACTTC. This sequence encodes CASSVGFSSYEQYF. Supplemented by reference TRBV9 and TRBJ2-7, the full variable domain reads DSGVTQTPKHLITATGQRVTLRCSPRSGDLSVYWYQQSLDQGLQFLIQYYNGEERAKGNILERFSAQQFPDLHSELNLSSLELGDSALYFCASSVGFSSYEQYFGPGTRLTVT.

CDR3 nucleotides: TGTGCCAGCAGTGGACAGACCGCCTATGGCTACACCTTC. The encoded protein is CASSGQTAYGYTF. The chain links TRBV2 to TRBJ1-2, with D possibly being TRBD1 (5 bases). Per the germline V gene, CDR1 is SNHLY and CDR2 is FYNNEI. V was pared by 4 bases and J by 4 bases, with 10 bases between. This CDR3 is built from 13 residues.

This clone was seen a handful of times. This chain links TRBV25-1 with TRBJ1-2, with D possibly being TRBD1 (6 bases). Germline loops: CDR1 MGHDK, CDR2 SYGVNS. CDR3 length: 13 residues. V was pared by 2 bases and J by 4 bases, with 8 bases between. The CDR3 nucleotides are TGTGCCAGCAGTGAAGGGACACCCTATGGCTACACCTTC. Protein product: CASSEGTPYGYTF.

The chain is built from TRBV25-1 and TRBJ2-3; D is possibly TRBD1 (5 bases). Germline V gene lookup returns CDR1 MGHDK and CDR2 SYGVNS. V lost 4 bases and J 2 bases, leaving 16 bases between the germline ends. The length of the CDR3 is 16 residues. The CDR3 here is CASSGVGHDATDTQYF. DNA of the CDR3: TGTGCCAGCAGTGGGGTGGGGCACGACGCCACAGATACGCAGTATTTT.

V usage is TRBV5-8 and J usage is TRBJ2-7; D call uncertain. CDR3 length equals 13 residues. CDR1 and CDR2 (germline): SGHTS, YDEGEE. The V gene lost 0 bases and the J gene lost 2 bases, with 6 bases spanning the gap. In nucleotides, the CDR3 is TGTGCCAGCAGCTTGGCGGCCCCCTACGAGCAGTACTTC. Residues: CASSLAAPYEQYF.

The chain recombines TRBV5-1 with TRBJ2-2; D uncertain. CDR1 is SGHRS and CDR2 is YFSETQ in the germline V gene. This CDR3 region has 15 residues. The germline V and J ends were trimmed by 2 bases and 0 bases, with 8 bases remaining between them. In nucleotides, the CDR3 is TGCGCCAGCAGCTTTGGCCTAACGAACACCGGGGAGCTGTTTTTT. Amino acid sequence: CASSFGLTNTGELFF.

The sample holds one count of this clone. V usage is TRBV6-6 and J usage is TRBJ2-7; TRBD2 aligns across 13 bases. The CDR3 is made up of 15 amino acids. V lost 5 bases, J lost 8 bases, and 9 bases stayed unmatched. Germline V gives CDR1 MNHNY, CDR2 SVGAGI (reference sequence). The CDR3 spells CASSGRGLAGNKQYF. The CDR3 DNA reads TGTGCCAGCAGTGGAAGGGGACTAGCGGGAAATAAGCAGTACTTC.

A few counts support this clone. The rearrangement joins TRBV5-5 to TRBJ1-3, with a weak D call TRBD1 (6 bases). Germline V lookup: CDR1 SGHKS, CDR2 YYEKEE (reference sequence). This CDR3 contains 15 residues. V lost 4 bases and J 4 bases, leaving 15 bases between the germline ends. DNA for the CDR3: TGTGCCAGCAGCCCGGGGTGGGGGCCCGGAAACACCATATATTTT. Translated, it gives CASSPGWGPGNTIYF. Full variable domain (rest looked up from reference TRBV5-5 and TRBJ1-3): DAGVTQSPTHLIKTRGQQVTLRCSPISGHKSVSWYQQVLGQGPQFIFQYYEKEERGRGNFPDRFSARQFPNYSSELNVNALLLGDSALYLCASSPGWGPGNTIYFGEGSWLTVV.

The chain links TRBV7-5 to TRBJ2-7; no check of the table's D call, TRBD2, against the DNA was made. TRBV7-5 is deemed a pseudogene. This CDR3 spans 13 amino acids. CDR3 bases: TGTGTCAGAAGCCGTCCCCCGGAGTCCGAGCAGTACTTC. Protein sequence: CVRSRPPESEQYF.

The rearrangement links TRBV7-9 to TRBJ2-6, with D unresolved. Looked up from germline, CDR1 is SEHNR and CDR2 is FQNEAQ (reference sequence). The CDR3 is 16 residues long. With 7 bases removed from V and 0 bases from J, the gap between germline ends came to 13 bases. The CDR3 nucleotides read TGTGCCAGCACCGTGCTTCAGCCCTCTGGGGCCAACGTCCTGACTTTC. This translates into CASTVLQPSGANVLTF. The complete variable domain, with remaining parts taken from reference TRBV7-9 and TRBJ2-6, reads DTGVSQNPRHKITKRGQNVTFRCDPISEHNRLYWYRQTLGQGPEFLTYFQNEAQLEKSRLLSDRFSAERPKGSFSTLEIQRTEQGDSAMYLCASTVLQPSGANVLTFGAGSRLTVL.

As regards this clone: This sample also contains other DNA sequences that code for the same CDR3. The chain has TRBV7-9 and TRBJ2-7, with D perhaps matching TRBD1 (5 bases). The CDR3 spans 13 residues. In germline, CDR1 is SEHNR, CDR2 FQNEAQ (reference sequence). The ends were cut back, 3 bases at V and 0 bases at J, with 6 bases in the middle. The chain's CDR3 is CASSFDSSYEQYF. The DNA for the CDR3 is TGTGCCAGCAGCTTCGACAGCTCCTACGAGCAGTACTTC.

The gene calls are TRBV5-1 and TRBJ1-1, with a weak D call TRBD1 (6 bases). Per germline, CDR1 SGHRS and CDR2 YFSETQ. V dropped 5 bases and J dropped 1 base, with 9 bases sitting between them. The CDR3 runs 13 residues. CDR3 region: CASRGGENTEAFF. The CDR3 region has the DNA TGCGCCAGCAGAGGGGGGGAGAACACTGAAGCTTTCTTT.

The chain combines TRBV7-2 with TRBJ1-4, with 8 nucleotides matching TRBD1. Germline CDR1 and CDR2: SGHTA and FQGNSA. The CDR3 runs to 14 residues. V trimming: 7 bases; J trimming: 3 bases; junction bases outside the gene matches: 4. CDR3 amino acids: CASTRTGPNEKLFF. The CDR3 DNA is TGTGCCAGCACCCGGACAGGGCCTAATGAAAAACTGTTTTTT.

This sequence joins TRBV6-5 and TRBJ2-1, with TRBD2 matching 8 bases. CDR3 length: 14 amino acids. CDR1 and CDR2 (germline): MNHEY, SVGAGI. The trim removed 7 bases at V and 2 bases at J, leaving 4 bases unmatched. The CDR3: CASNLAGTYNEQFF. The CDR3 region has the DNA TGTGCCAGCAATTTAGCGGGAACCTACAATGAGCAGTTCTTC.